This passage covers 27 T cell receptor beta chains from one sample sequenced in a study of blood T cells in healthy people across ages. A second PCR, run for about 7 to 12 cycles, used a sample-barcoded 5' primer plus a J-beta primer mix. TCRdb reprocessed the 5' RACE reads via MiXCR and lists one record per CDR3 protein. The sample consists of 600,000 to 1,000,000 distinct CDR3 sequences, over 45% of them appearing once. The sequenced material came from blood. The receptors come from a young man in good health.

The rearrangement uses TRBV29-1 and TRBJ2-3; D possibly corresponds to TRBD1 (5 bases). CDR1 is SQVTM and CDR2 is ANQGSEA in the germline V gene. CDR3 length: 13 amino acids. Deletions cut 4 bases from V and 4 bases from J, with 12 bases between. Written as DNA, the CDR3 is TGCAGCGTTGGGGATCTGGGGCCAGATACGCAGTATTTT. Its translation: CSVGDLGPDTQYF.

V usage is TRBV6-6 and J usage is TRBJ1-4; a possible D gene is TRBD1 (5 bases). V was pared by 5 bases and J by 5 bases, with 12 bases between. This CDR3 region has 14 residues. Germline V gives CDR1 MNHNY, CDR2 SVGAGI (reference sequence). The CDR3 loop reads CASSQPGRNEKLFF. The CDR3 DNA sequence: TGTGCCAGCAGTCAGCCGGGACGGAATGAAAAACTGTTTTTT.

The chain couples TRBV7-9 to TRBJ2-7; 7 positions match TRBD2. The CDR3 consists of 14 residues. Germline V CDR1 and CDR2: SEHNR, FQNEAQ (reference sequence). The V segment lost 4 bases and the J segment 3 bases; nucleotides outside the gene matches: 6. CDR3 nucleotides: TGTGCCAGCAGCTCTCGCCGGGAGGACTACGAGCAGTACTTC. Amino acids: CASSSRREDYEQYF.

This chain connects TRBV6-5 to TRBJ1-2; D ambiguous. The V gene's germline CDR1 is MNHEY and CDR2 SVGAGI. V gave up 6 bases and J gave up 2 bases, with 13 bases separating them. The CDR3 is 14 amino acids. The CDR3 DNA reads TGTGCCAGCAGACGGGCCGGCCCCAACTATGGCTACACCTTC. Translated, it gives CASRRAGPNYGYTF.

This rearrangement joins TRBV25-1 to TRBJ2-7; D uncertain. The CDR3 runs 15 residues. Germline V gene data show CDR1 as MGHDK and CDR2 as SYGVNS. Deletions cut 1 base from V and 2 bases from J, with 12 bases between. The CDR3 is CASSESLVVPYEQYF. DNA of the CDR3: TGTGCCAGCAGTGAATCCTTGGTTGTTCCCTACGAGCAGTACTTC.

The V and J genes are TRBV5-1 and TRBJ1-6; D gene uncertain. CDR1 is SGHRS and CDR2 is YFSETQ in the germline V gene. V gave up 0 bases and J gave up 5 bases, with 6 bases separating them. The CDR3 runs to 14 residues. The CDR3 DNA follows: TGCGCCAGCAGCTTGGAATCTAATAATTCACCCCTCCACTTT. Translating it yields CASSLESNNSPLHF.

This chain connects TRBV14 to TRBJ2-5; 7 nucleotides agree with TRBD1. V lost 4 bases and J lost 11; bases outside the gene matches: 4. This CDR3 has 11 residues. Germline CDR1 SGHDN, CDR2 FVKESK. The CDR3 is CASSPGGGQYF. The DNA of the CDR3 is TGTGCCAGCAGCCCAGGGGGTGGGCAGTACTTC.

This clonotype was observed a few times. This may come from a read error, since a much larger clone is one base off. This chain connects TRBV6-6 to TRBJ2-5; weak D call: TRBD2 (6 bases). The CDR3 runs 12 residues. Germline lookup yields CDR1 MNHNY and CDR2 SVGAGI (reference sequence). V was trimmed by 8 bases and J by 11 bases, leaving 18 bases between them. CDR3 in amino acids: CASGRPYNEQYF. CDR3 sequence (DNA): TGTGCCAGCGGGAGGCCCTACAATGAGCAGTACTTC.

The chain joins TRBV20-1 to TRBJ2-1; tentatively, D is TRBD1 (6 bases). Trimming shortened V by 4 bases and J by 2 bases, and 15 bases separated the two germline ends. This CDR3 has 15 residues. Germline V gene sequence: CDR1 DFQATT, CDR2 SNEGSKA (reference sequence). CDR3: CSAILRGSTYNEQFF. CDR3 DNA: TGCAGTGCTATTCTAAGGGGGAGCACCTACAATGAGCAGTTCTTC.

This clonotype came up a few times. The V and J genes are TRBV6-1 and TRBJ2-7, with a possible D match to TRBD2 (6 bases). Trimming stripped 7 bases from V and 2 bases from J, with 15 bases between. The CDR3 loop spans 14 amino acids. CDR1 is MNHNS, CDR2 SASEGT, per germline. This CDR3 reads CASTPGLGTYEQYF. CDR3 nucleotide sequence: TGTGCCAGCACCCCGGGACTGGGGACCTACGAGCAGTACTTC.

This clonotype was observed a handful of times. The gene calls are TRBV20-1 and TRBJ1-2; 8 bases are shared with TRBD1. CDR1 is DFQATT and CDR2 is SNEGSKA in the germline V gene (reference sequence). The ends lost 8 bases at V and 7 bases at J; junction bases unmatched: 6. The CDR3 covers 11 residues. The CDR3 region has the DNA TGCAGTCCGGACAGGGATGCTGGCTACACCTTC. This gives the protein CSPDRDAGYTF.

The rearrangement joins TRBV7-9 to TRBJ1-2, with 7 bases that match TRBD1. This CDR3 has 15 residues. Germline CDR1 and CDR2: SEHNR and FQNEAQ (reference sequence). V lost 4 bases to trimming and J lost 8 bases; unmatched junction nucleotides: 13. The CDR3 nucleotides read TGTGCCAGCAGCTACCCCGACAGGGCCTCAGACGGCTACACCTTC. Residues: CASSYPDRASDGYTF.

V is TRBV5-1 and J is TRBJ2-1, with TRBD2 as a possible D gene (5 bases). The CDR3 is 14 residues long. V was pared by 4 bases and J by 5 bases, with 13 bases between. Per the germline V gene, CDR1 is SGHRS and CDR2 is YFSETQ. CDR3 coding DNA: TGCGCCAGCAGCCCCCGGCGGGTAGACAATGAGCAGTTCTTC. Translation: CASSPRRVDNEQFF.

This clonotype was recorded a few times. DNA for the CDR3: TGTGCCAGCAGTTTAGCGATAAGACAGGGGGATACGCAGTATTTT. This gives the protein CASSLAIRQGDTQYF. This rearrangement joins TRBV12-3 or TRBV12-4 to TRBJ2-3; 8 bases map to TRBD1. The CDR3 length is 15 residues. Losses at the gene ends were 0 bases for V and 6 bases for J; bases not matched to a gene: 5.

This clonotype was detected only once. The chain carries TRBV20-1 and TRBJ1-1; 10 nucleotides match TRBD1. Germline values: CDR1 DFQATT, CDR2 SNEGSKA (reference sequence). CDR3 length: 16 amino acids. Losses at the gene ends were 0 bases for V and 1 base for J; bases not matched to a gene: 5. DNA for the CDR3: TGCAGTGCTAGAGATTATGACAGGGGGCGGAACACTGAAGCTTTCTTT. Protein sequence: CSARDYDRGRNTEAFF.

This clonotype was seen a handful of times. The chain couples TRBV29-1 to TRBJ2-3; either TRBD1 or TRBD2 may supply D (5 bases each). CDR3 length: 12 amino acids. V gave up 7 bases and J gave up 1 base, with 9 bases separating them. Germline V CDR1 and CDR2: SQVTM, ANQGSEA. In DNA form, the CDR3 reads TGCAGCGGCCGAGGGGGCACAGATACGCAGTATTTT. As protein: CSGRGGTDTQYF.

The chain employs TRBV11-2 and TRBJ2-4; 9 bases fit TRBD1. The DNA matches TRBJ2-7 better at its end, which makes the J call doubtful. CDR3 length equals 15 residues. Germline V gene sequence: CDR1 SGHAT, CDR2 FQNNGV. CDR3 amino acids: CASSSNRGRVYEQYF. CDR3 DNA sequence: TGTGCCAGCAGCTCGAACAGGGGGCGCGTCTACGAGCAGTACTTC.

The chain uses TRBV6-1 and TRBJ2-5; TRBD2 matches at 10 bases. There are 15 residues in the CDR3. The V gene end was trimmed by 7 bases and the J gene end by 2 bases; junction bases not matched to a gene: 7. The germline CDR1 and CDR2 sequences are MNHNS and SASEGT. DNA for the CDR3: TGTGCCAGCAATTCTCTAGCGGGGGTTCAAGAGACCCAGTACTTC. Amino acids: CASNSLAGVQETQYF.

This clonotype was picked up a small number of times. The chain recombines TRBV20-1 with TRBJ2-5; D is ambiguous. Trimming took off 0 bases at V and 1 base at J, with 12 bases between the two ends. The CDR3 sequence is 15 residues long. Germline CDR1 and CDR2: DFQATT and SNEGSKA (reference sequence). The CDR3 DNA reads as TGCAGTGCTAGAGATTGGAATTCGCCCCAAGAGACCCAGTACTTC. Its protein product is CSARDWNSPQETQYF.

Only a few counts were recorded for this clonotype. The chain has TRBV20-1 and TRBJ2-7; 8 nucleotides align to TRBD2. Germline trimming cut 6 bases from V and 6 bases from J; bases unmatched to any gene: 19. CDR3 length: 16 residues. The germline V gene encodes CDR1 DFQATT and CDR2 SNEGSKA (reference sequence). CDR3 sequence reads: CSAHDNIGTSLFEQYF. The CDR3 region has the DNA TGCAGTGCCCACGATAACATCGGGACTAGTTTGTTCGAGCAGTACTTC.

This chain connects TRBV20-1 to TRBJ1-5; a weak D match, TRBD1 (6 bases). This CDR3 is 15 amino acids long. Germline assignment: CDR1 DFQATT and CDR2 SNEGSKA (reference sequence). V gave up 6 bases and J gave up 1 base, with 16 bases separating them. In DNA, the CDR3 is TGCAGTGCCTTTATTGGGGGCGGGAGCAATCAGCCCCAGCATTTT. Encoded protein: CSAFIGGGSNQPQHF.

The V call is TRBV15, the J call TRBJ1-5; D perhaps matches TRBD1 (5 bases). Germline CDR1 and CDR2: LNHNV and YYDKDF (reference sequence). V gave up 0 bases and J gave up 3 bases, with 9 bases separating them. The length of the CDR3 is 15 residues. CDR3 amino acids: CATSREPGINQPQHF. The CDR3 DNA sequence: TGTGCCACCAGCAGAGAGCCAGGGATCAATCAGCCCCAGCATTTT.

The chain couples TRBV7-2 to TRBJ1-2; D perhaps matches TRBD1 (6 bases). Germline CDR1 is SGHTA and CDR2 is FQGNSA. This CDR3 spans 15 amino acids. The V end was cut by 4 bases, the J end by 4 bases, with 16 bases between. CDR3 region: CASSSYRVLGYGYTF. The CDR3 nucleotides read TGTGCCAGCAGCTCCTACAGGGTCTTAGGCTATGGCTACACCTTC.

J is TRBJ2-1 and V is TRBV29-1, with a tentative D call TRBD2 (5 bases). The end of the DNA aligns better with TRBJ2-7, so the J call may be wrong. CDR1 and CDR2 from the germline V gene are SQVTM and ANQGSEA. The CDR3 has 17 amino acids. The CDR3 region is CSPLALPTRGSYNEQYF. The CDR3, as DNA: TGCAGCCCCCTTGCCCTCCCAACCAGAGGGTCCTACAATGAGCAGTACTTC.

The V and J genes are TRBV20-1 and TRBJ2-3; 14 nucleotides match TRBD2. The CDR3 runs 16 residues. Trimming at V came to 5 bases and at J to 6 bases, leaving 10 bases not matched to a gene. Germline assignment: CDR1 DFQATT and CDR2 SNEGSKA (reference sequence). The CDR3 sequence: CSAAWGLAGAPDTQYF. The CDR3 DNA reads TGCAGTGCTGCGTGGGGACTAGCGGGAGCCCCCGATACGCAGTATTTT.

This clonotype turned up a few times. This rearrangement joins TRBV6-5 to TRBJ1-1, with 8 bases matching TRBD1. Germline trimming cut 5 bases from V and 1 base from J; bases unmatched to any gene: 3. CDR3 length: 14 residues. The germline V gene has CDR1 MNHEY and CDR2 SVGAGI. The CDR3 bases are TGTGCCAGCAGTGCCGACAGGGGGAACACTGAAGCTTTCTTT. Its translation: CASSADRGNTEAFF.

V usage is TRBV28 and J usage is TRBJ2-5; tentatively, D is TRBD1 or TRBD2 (5 bases each). The CDR3 spans 15 residues. Trimming shortened V by 3 bases and J by 4 bases, and 15 bases separated the two germline ends. Per the germline V gene, CDR1 is MDHEN and CDR2 is SYDVKM. The CDR3 bases are TGTGCCAGCAGTTTGGGGCTTGGGGACGCAGAGACCCAGTACTTC. It translates to CASSLGLGDAETQYF. The variable domain in full, with the rest retrieved from reference TRBV28 and TRBJ2-5, is DVKVTQSSRYLVKRTGEKVFLECVQDMDHENMFWYRQDPGLGLRLIYFSYDVKMKEKGDIPEGYSVSREKKERFSLILESASTNQTSMYLCASSLGLGDAETQYFGPGTRLLVL.